Below are 17 T cell receptor beta chains sequenced from a single sample in a study of blood T cell repertoires in COVID-19. Sequencing was performed with immunoSEQ multiplex PCR; in TCRdb, only in-frame clones are kept and a portion is missing. The sample contains 70,000 to 100,000 clones, more than 70% of which appear only once. Material for sequencing was peripheral blood. The receptor set was obtained from a man in his fifties or sixties with COVID-19, enrolled during active disease.

The CDR3 sequence: CSVGQGATDSPLHF. As DNA, the CDR3 is TGCAGCGTGGGACAGGGGGCTACCGATTCACCCCTCCACTTT. This chain joins TRBV29-1 and TRBJ1-6; TRBD1 aligns across 12 bases. The CDR3 covers 14 residues. V lost 6 bases to trimming and J lost 8 bases; unmatched junction nucleotides: 5. Germline CDR1 is SQVTM and CDR2 is ANQGSEA.

The rearrangement joins TRBV30 to TRBJ1-2, with D possibly matching TRBD1 (5 bases). Trimming pared 1 base from V and 0 bases from J, leaving 9 bases between. Germline V gives CDR1 GTSNPN, CDR2 SVGIG (reference sequence). This CDR3 is built from 14 residues. This CDR3 is CAWSDRLANYGYTF. The CDR3 region has the DNA TGTGCCTGGAGTGACAGGTTAGCTAACTATGGCTACACCTTC.

A single count supports this clone. This rearrangement joins TRBV7-9 to TRBJ1-3, with 9 bases identical to TRBD1. The ends lost 3 bases at V and 4 bases at J; junction bases unmatched: 4. CDR3 length: 15 residues. The germline CDR1 and CDR2 sequences are SEHNR and FQNEAQ (reference sequence). This CDR3 reads CASSLGQGGGNTIYF. The CDR3 DNA sequence: TGTGCCAGCAGCTTGGGACAGGGTGGAGGAAACACCATATATTTT. The full variable domain, completed using reference TRBV7-9 and TRBJ1-3, is DTGVSQNPRHKITKRGQNVTFRCDPISEHNRLYWYRQTLGQGPEFLTYFQNEAQLEKSRLLSDRFSAERPKGSFSTLEIQRTEQGDSAMYLCASSLGQGGGNTIYFGEGSWLTVV.

V gene TRBV5-1 combines with J gene TRBJ2-7; a weak D match, TRBD1 (5 bases). Looked up from germline, CDR1 is SGHRS and CDR2 is YFSETQ. Trimming cost V 3 bases and J 0 bases, with 10 bases left between them. There are 14 residues in the CDR3. In DNA, the CDR3 is TGCGCCAGCAGCTCTACCGGACACTCCTACGAGCAGTACTTC. The encoded protein is CASSSTGHSYEQYF.

The V gene is TRBV3-1 (or the pseudogene TRBV3-2), the J gene TRBJ1-3, with D perhaps TRBD1 (6 bases). V lost 1 base to trimming and J lost 0 bases, with 13 bases between them. Germline loops: CDR1 LGHDT, CDR2 YNNKEL (reference sequence). There are 17 residues in the CDR3. The CDR3 reads CASSQGANRASGNTIYF. The CDR3 DNA is TGTGCCAGCAGCCAAGGGGCCAACAGGGCCTCTGGAAACACCATATATTTT.

The V gene is TRBV15, the J gene TRBJ1-2, with 7 bases aligning to TRBD1. J was trimmed by 1 base and V by 4 bases; bases with no gene match: 3. Germline CDR1 and CDR2: LNHNV and YYDKDF (reference sequence). This CDR3 is built from 14 residues. The CDR3 sequence is CATSIRGVNYGYTF. CDR3 DNA sequence: TGTGCCACCAGCATCAGGGGGGTTAACTATGGCTACACCTTC. Using reference TRBV15 and TRBJ1-2 for the parts outside the CDR3, the full variable domain is DAMVIQNPRYQVTQFGKPVTLSCSQTLNHNVMYWYQQKSSQAPKLLFHYYDKDFNNEADTPDNFQSRRPNTSFCFLDIRSPGLGDTAMYLCATSIRGVNYGYTFGSGTRLTVV.

The chain couples TRBV2 to TRBJ1-5, with TRBD1 matching 12 bases. The CDR3 length is 14 residues. Germline V CDR1 and CDR2: SNHLY, FYNNEI. The trim removed 10 bases at V and 7 bases at J, leaving 8 bases unmatched. CDR3 nucleotides: TGTGCCACCAACCGGGACAGGGGGCAGCAGCCCCAGCATTTT. As protein: CATNRDRGQQPQHF.

The chain carries TRBV14 and TRBJ1-1; 7 nucleotides agree with TRBD1. CDR1 and CDR2 (germline): SGHDN, FVKESK. CDR3 length equals 16 residues. The V segment lost 3 bases and the J segment 6 bases; nucleotides outside the gene matches: 13. In nucleotides, the CDR3 is TGTGCCAGCAGCCAGTTCACCGGACAGGTTTACTCTGAAGCTTTCTTT. Translation gives CASSQFTGQVYSEAFF.

This chain joins TRBV30 and TRBJ2-7; D remains ambiguous. This CDR3 contains 14 residues. Germline CDR1 and CDR2: GTSNPN and SVGIG (reference sequence). V was cut by 1 base and J by 6 bases, with 16 bases left in between. CDR3 region: CAWSGSVARGEQYF. The CDR3 nucleotides are TGTGCCTGGAGTGGTAGTGTTGCCAGAGGCGAGCAGTACTTC.

CDR3 residues: CASSSGIISDTQYF. The CDR3 DNA sequence: TGTGCCAGCAGCTCCGGGATCATCTCAGATACGCAGTATTTT. This rearrangement joins TRBV11-1 to TRBJ2-3; the D gene is possibly TRBD2 (5 bases). Looked up from germline, CDR1 is SGHAT and CDR2 is FQDESV (reference sequence). The CDR3 is 14 residues long. With 4 bases removed from V and 4 bases from J, the gap between germline ends came to 12 bases.

The rearrangement links TRBV11-1 to TRBJ1-2; 7 positions agree with TRBD1. The V segment lost 3 bases and the J segment 4 bases; nucleotides outside the gene matches: 5. The length of the CDR3 is 14 residues. Germline assignment: CDR1 SGHAT and CDR2 FQDESV (reference sequence). The CDR3 nucleotides read TGTGCCAGCAGCTTGACAGGGACAGCCTATGGCTACACCTTC. Residues: CASSLTGTAYGYTF. The full variable domain, its missing parts supplied by reference TRBV11-1 and TRBJ1-2, is EAEVAQSPRYKITEKSQAVAFWCDPISGHATLYWYRQILGQGPELLVQFQDESVVDDSQLPKDRFSAERLKGVDSTLKIQPAELGDSAMYLCASSLTGTAYGYTFGSGTRLTVV.

The chain has TRBV3-1 (or the pseudogene TRBV3-2) and TRBJ2-7; TRBD1 matches 12 bases. CDR3 length equals 18 residues. Germline V CDR1 and CDR2: LGHDT, YNNKEL (reference sequence). The ends lost 4 bases at V and 7 bases at J; junction bases unmatched: 17. The CDR3 reads CASSPFLAPGQGAWEQYF. The CDR3 DNA reads as TGTGCCAGCAGCCCTTTCTTGGCGCCGGGACAGGGGGCGTGGGAGCAGTACTTC.

CDR3 DNA: TGTGCCAGCAGCTCCGATCGGACAAAGGGCGATGGCTACACCTTC. This codes for CASSSDRTKGDGYTF. This chain joins TRBV7-2 and TRBJ1-2, with D possibly matching TRBD1 (5 bases). Germline V gives CDR1 SGHTA, CDR2 FQGNSA. V shed 4 bases and J shed 6 bases, with 18 bases lying between them. CDR3 length: 15 amino acids.

The chain couples TRBV5-1 to TRBJ1-1; D is perhaps TRBD1 (5 bases). Germline CDR1 reads SGHRS; CDR2 reads YFSETQ. The CDR3 runs to 14 residues. Deletions cut 0 bases from V and 4 bases from J, with 10 bases between. CDR3 sequence reads: CASSLVGGTTEAFF. CDR3 in DNA: TGCGCCAGCAGCTTGGTGGGGGGTACCACTGAAGCTTTCTTT.

The CDR3 here is CASSPGHFSGNTIYF. CDR3 nucleotides: TGTGCCAGCAGCCCGGGACACTTCTCTGGAAACACCATATATTTT. V gene TRBV3-1 (or the pseudogene TRBV3-2) combines with J gene TRBJ1-3; D is perhaps TRBD1 (6 bases). The germline gives CDR1 LGHDT, CDR2 YNNKEL (reference sequence). V was pared by 4 bases and J by 0 bases, with 10 bases between. The CDR3 spans 15 residues.

A single count supports this clone. The chain couples TRBV25-1 to TRBJ1-1; unclear D gene. CDR1 is MGHDK and CDR2 is SYGVNS in the germline V gene. This CDR3 is built from 11 residues. V lost 4 bases and J lost 5, with 5 bases in between. The CDR3 bases are TGTGCCAGCAGTGTCCATACTGAAGCTTTCTTT. It yields the protein CASSVHTEAFF.

The chain recombines TRBV10-1 with TRBJ1-1; 7 bases line up with TRBD1. The germline gives CDR1 WNHNN, CDR2 SYGVQD (reference sequence). The CDR3 spans 12 residues. The junction had 3 bases not matched to a gene; V was cut back by 3 bases and J by 8 bases. The CDR3 DNA reads TGCGCCAGCAGTGACCCGGGACAGGAAGCTTTCTTT. It codes for CASSDPGQEAFF.